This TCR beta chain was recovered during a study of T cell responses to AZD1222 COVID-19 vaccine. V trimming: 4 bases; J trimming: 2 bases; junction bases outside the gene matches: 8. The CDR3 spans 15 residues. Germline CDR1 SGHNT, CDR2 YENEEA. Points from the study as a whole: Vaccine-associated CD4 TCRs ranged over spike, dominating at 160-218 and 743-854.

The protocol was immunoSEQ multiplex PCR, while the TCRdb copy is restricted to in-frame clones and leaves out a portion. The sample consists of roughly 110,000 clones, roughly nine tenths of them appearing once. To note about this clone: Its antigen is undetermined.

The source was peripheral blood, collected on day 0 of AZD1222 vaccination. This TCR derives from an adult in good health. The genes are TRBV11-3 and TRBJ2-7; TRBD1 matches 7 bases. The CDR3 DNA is TGTGCCAGCAGCTCCCGTGGGGACAGCCCCTACGAGCAGTACTTC. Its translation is CASSSRGDSPYEQYF.